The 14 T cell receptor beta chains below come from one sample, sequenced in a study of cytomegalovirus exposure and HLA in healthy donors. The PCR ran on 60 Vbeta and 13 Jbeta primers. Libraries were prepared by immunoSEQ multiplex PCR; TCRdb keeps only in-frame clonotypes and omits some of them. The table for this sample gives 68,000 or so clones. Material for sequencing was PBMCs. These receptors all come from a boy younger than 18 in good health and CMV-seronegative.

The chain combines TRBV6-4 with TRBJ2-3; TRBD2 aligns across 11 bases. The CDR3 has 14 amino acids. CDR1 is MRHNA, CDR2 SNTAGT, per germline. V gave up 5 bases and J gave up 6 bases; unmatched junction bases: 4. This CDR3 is CASSPTSGDDTQYF. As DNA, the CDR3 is TGTGCCAGCAGTCCGACTAGCGGGGACGATACGCAGTATTTT.

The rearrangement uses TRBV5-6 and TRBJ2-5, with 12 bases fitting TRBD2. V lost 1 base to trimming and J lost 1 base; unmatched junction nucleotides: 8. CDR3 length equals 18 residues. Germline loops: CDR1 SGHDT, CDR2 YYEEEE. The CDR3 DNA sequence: TGTGCCAGCAGCTTGTCGGGACGGGGACTAGCGGGCCAAGAGACCCAGTACTTC. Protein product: CASSLSGRGLAGQETQYF.

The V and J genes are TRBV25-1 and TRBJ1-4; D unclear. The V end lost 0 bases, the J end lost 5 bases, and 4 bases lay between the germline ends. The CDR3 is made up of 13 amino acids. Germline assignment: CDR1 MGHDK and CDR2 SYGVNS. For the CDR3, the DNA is TGTGCCAGCAGTGAATATTCAAATGAAAAACTGTTTTTT. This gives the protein CASSEYSNEKLFF.

CDR3 coding DNA: TGTGCCAGCTCACCTATTCGGGACATGGCTGCTGGAGCTTTCTTT. It translates to CASSPIRDMAAGAFF. J is TRBJ1-1 and V is TRBV18; a weak D match, TRBD1 (6 bases). The CDR3 loop spans 15 amino acids. The germline CDR1 and CDR2 sequences are KGHSH and LQKENI. V dropped 3 bases and J dropped 10 bases, with 21 bases sitting between them.

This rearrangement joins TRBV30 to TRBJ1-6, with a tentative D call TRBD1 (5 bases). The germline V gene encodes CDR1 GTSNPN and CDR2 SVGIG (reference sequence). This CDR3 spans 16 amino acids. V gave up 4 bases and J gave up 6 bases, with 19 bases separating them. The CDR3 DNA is TGTGCCTGGACTCCCCTCCGGGGCGGGGGTAATTCACCCCTCCACTTT. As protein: CAWTPLRGGGNSPLHF.

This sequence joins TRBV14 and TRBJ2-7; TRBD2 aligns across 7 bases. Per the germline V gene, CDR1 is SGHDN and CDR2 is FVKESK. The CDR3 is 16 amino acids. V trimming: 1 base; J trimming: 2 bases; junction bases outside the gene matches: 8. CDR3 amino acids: CASSQVTSALPYEQYF. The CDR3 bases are TGTGCCAGCAGCCAAGTTACTAGCGCACTCCCCTACGAGCAGTACTTC.

DNA for the CDR3: TGTGCCACCAGCAGAGACCCTCAGGGGGCGCGAGCCAATCAGCCCCAGCATTTT. Translation gives CATSRDPQGARANQPQHF. The chain links TRBV15 to TRBJ1-5, with TRBD1 matching over 8 bases. The CDR3 runs to 18 residues. Germline V gives CDR1 LNHNV, CDR2 YYDKDF (reference sequence). V gave up 0 bases and J gave up 3 bases; unmatched junction bases: 10.

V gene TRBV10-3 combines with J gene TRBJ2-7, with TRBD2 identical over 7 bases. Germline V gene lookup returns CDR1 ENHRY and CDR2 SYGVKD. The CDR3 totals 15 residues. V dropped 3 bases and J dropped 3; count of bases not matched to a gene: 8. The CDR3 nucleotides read TGTGCCATCAGTGACGCTCCTTCTAGCGGCTACGAGCAGTACTTC. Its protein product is CAISDAPSSGYEQYF.

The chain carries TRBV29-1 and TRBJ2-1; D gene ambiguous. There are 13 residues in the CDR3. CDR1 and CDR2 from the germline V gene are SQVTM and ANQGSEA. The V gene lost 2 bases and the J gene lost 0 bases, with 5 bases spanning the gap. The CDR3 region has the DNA TGCAGCGTTGAACAGATCTCCTACAATGAGCAGTTCTTC. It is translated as CSVEQISYNEQFF.

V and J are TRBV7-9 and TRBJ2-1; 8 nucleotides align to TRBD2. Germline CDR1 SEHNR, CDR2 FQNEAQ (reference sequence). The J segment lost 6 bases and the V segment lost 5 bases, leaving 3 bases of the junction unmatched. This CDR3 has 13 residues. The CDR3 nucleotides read TGTGCCAGCAGCCCCACTAGCGGCAATGAGCAGTTCTTC. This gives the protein CASSPTSGNEQFF.

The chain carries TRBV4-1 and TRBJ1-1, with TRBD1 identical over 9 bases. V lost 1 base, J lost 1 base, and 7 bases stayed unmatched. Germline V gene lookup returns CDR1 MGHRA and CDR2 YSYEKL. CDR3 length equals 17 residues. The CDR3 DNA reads TGCGCCAGCAGCCAAGTGGGAGGGACAGGGCCGAACACTGAAGCTTTCTTT. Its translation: CASSQVGGTGPNTEAFF.

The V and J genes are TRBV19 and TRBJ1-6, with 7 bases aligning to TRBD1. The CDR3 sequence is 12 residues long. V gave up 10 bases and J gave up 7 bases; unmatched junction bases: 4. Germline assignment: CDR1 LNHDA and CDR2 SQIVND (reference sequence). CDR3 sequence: CATRQGNSPLHF. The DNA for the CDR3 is TGTGCCACCAGACAGGGAAATTCACCCCTCCACTTT.

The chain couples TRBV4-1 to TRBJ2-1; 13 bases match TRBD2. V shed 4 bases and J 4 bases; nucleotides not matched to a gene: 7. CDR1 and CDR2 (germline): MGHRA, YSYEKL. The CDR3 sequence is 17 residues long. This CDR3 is CASSRETGLAGYNEQFF. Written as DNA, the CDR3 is TGCGCCAGCAGCCGAGAAACGGGACTAGCGGGGTACAATGAGCAGTTCTTC.

The CDR3 DNA follows: TGTGCCAGTAGCTCGGGTCATAGCTCCTACAATGAGCAGTTCTTC. Protein sequence: CASSSGHSSYNEQFF. The chain recombines TRBV19 with TRBJ2-1; no reliable D call. With 6 bases removed from V and 0 bases from J, the gap between germline ends came to 12 bases. Germline-derived CDR1 and CDR2 are LNHDA and SQIVND (reference sequence). The CDR3 totals 15 residues.